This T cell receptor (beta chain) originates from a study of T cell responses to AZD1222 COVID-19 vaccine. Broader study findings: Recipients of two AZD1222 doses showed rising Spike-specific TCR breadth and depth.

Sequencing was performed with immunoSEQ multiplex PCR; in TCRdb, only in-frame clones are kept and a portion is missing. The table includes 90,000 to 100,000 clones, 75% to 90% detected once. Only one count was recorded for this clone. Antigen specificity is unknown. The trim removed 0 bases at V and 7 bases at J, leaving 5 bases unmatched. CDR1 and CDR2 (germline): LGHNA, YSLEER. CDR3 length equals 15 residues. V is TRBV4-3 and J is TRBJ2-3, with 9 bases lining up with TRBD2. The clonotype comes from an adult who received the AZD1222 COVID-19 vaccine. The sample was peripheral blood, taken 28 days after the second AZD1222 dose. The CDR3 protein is CASSQEGSSGNTQYF. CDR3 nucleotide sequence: TGCGCCAGCAGCCAAGAAGGGTCTAGCGGGAATACGCAGTATTTT.